These 20 T cell receptor beta chains originate from one sample sequenced in a study of T cell changes during pregnancy in multiple sclerosis. The method was immunoSEQ multiplex PCR; TCRdb's version includes in-frame clones alone and lacks a portion of them. In the table there are under 50,000 clones, over 90% of which are singletons. The source was CD8+ T cells from peripheral blood mononuclear cells, collected in the first trimester of pregnancy. All receptors come from a female donor with multiple sclerosis, enrolled in a pregnancy study.

This chain links TRBV5-1 with TRBJ2-7; 14 positions match TRBD2. This CDR3 comprises 15 residues. V gave up 4 bases and J gave up 3 bases; unmatched junction bases: 3. Germline-derived CDR1 and CDR2 are SGHRS and YFSETQ. CDR3 sequence: CASSEGLAGVYEQYF. The CDR3 DNA follows: TGCGCCAGCAGCGAGGGACTAGCGGGAGTCTACGAGCAGTACTTC.

The chain has TRBV27 and TRBJ2-1, with D possibly TRBD2 on 5 matching bases. This CDR3 comprises 17 residues. V lost 0 bases and J lost 9, with 21 bases in between. The germline CDR1 and CDR2 sequences are MNHEY and SMNVEV (reference sequence). CDR3 protein: CASSLSIPTRVRGEQFF. DNA of the CDR3: TGTGCCAGCAGTTTATCGATACCCACTAGAGTTCGTGGTGAGCAGTTCTTC.

This clone was recorded once. The genes are TRBV7-9 and TRBJ1-4; D gene ambiguous. CDR1 is SEHNR and CDR2 is FQNEAQ in the germline V gene (reference sequence). V lost 4 bases, J lost 10 bases, and 19 bases lay in between. CDR3 size: 15 residues. DNA for the CDR3: TGTGCCAGCAGCTCGAACAACATGTACGGAGGAAAACTGTTTTTT. Translation: CASSSNNMYGGKLFF.

This chain connects TRBV28 to TRBJ2-1; 7 bases match TRBD2. J was trimmed by 7 bases and V by 4 bases; bases with no gene match: 10. Germline CDR1 reads MDHEN; CDR2 reads SYDVKM. The CDR3 length is 15 residues. CDR3 residues: CASSWASGIGNEQFF. CDR3 in DNA: TGTGCCAGCAGTTGGGCCAGCGGGATTGGTAATGAGCAGTTCTTC.

The rearrangement links TRBV9 to TRBJ2-4; TRBD2 agrees at 7 bases. After removal of 4 bases from V and 14 bases from J, the junction contained 12 bases not matched to a gene. The CDR3 extends over 13 amino acids. The germline V gene encodes CDR1 SGDLS and CDR2 YYNGEE. CDR3 sequence (DNA): TGTGCCAGCAGCCCCGGGCTAGCGGTGGGCAAGTACTTC. This sequence encodes CASSPGLAVGKYF.

This clone was seen a single time. The chain couples TRBV5-5 to TRBJ2-6; TRBD2 matches at 8 bases. The CDR3 runs to 17 residues. Germline V lookup: CDR1 SGHKS, CDR2 YYEKEE (reference sequence). J lost 3 bases, V lost 3 bases, and 8 bases had no gene match. The CDR3 spells CASSYPREGGGANVLTF. CDR3 DNA: TGTGCCAGCAGCTACCCCCGGGAGGGGGGTGGGGCCAACGTCCTGACTTTC. The full variable domain, with the rest looked up from reference TRBV5-5 and TRBJ2-6, is DAGVTQSPTHLIKTRGQQVTLRCSPISGHKSVSWYQQVLGQGPQFIFQYYEKEERGRGNFPDRFSARQFPNYSSELNVNALLLGDSALYLCASSYPREGGGANVLTFGAGSRLTVL.

The chain uses TRBV7-9 and TRBJ2-7; 8 bases line up with TRBD1. The V gene's germline CDR1 is SEHNR and CDR2 FQNEAQ (reference sequence). This CDR3 is 16 amino acids long. Germline trimming cut 4 bases from V and 3 bases from J; bases unmatched to any gene: 11. As DNA, the CDR3 is TGTGCCAGCAGCTCCCGGGGGCAGGGGGCGAGCTACGAGCAGTACTTC. It is translated as CASSSRGQGASYEQYF.

This clone came up once. This chain connects TRBV7-9 to TRBJ1-4; 11 bases are shared with TRBD1. This CDR3 is built from 16 residues. V shed 5 bases, J shed 7 bases, and the junction held 9 bases outside the gene matches. From germline, CDR1 is SEHNR and CDR2 FQNEAQ (reference sequence). CDR3 bases: TGTGCCAGCAGCCCTGGACAGGGGGCGCTTGGTGAAAAACTGTTTTTT. Translating it yields CASSPGQGALGEKLFF.

J is TRBJ1-2 and V is TRBV4-1; the D gene is possibly TRBD1 (5 bases). V was trimmed by 0 bases and J by 8 bases, leaving 13 bases between them. Germline V gives CDR1 MGHRA, CDR2 YSYEKL. CDR3 size: 14 residues. CDR3 DNA: TGCGCCAGCAGCCAAGATAACGGGGGTCAGGGCTACACCTTC. It encodes CASSQDNGGQGYTF.

The J gene is TRBJ2-5, the V gene TRBV4-1; 7 bases are a match to TRBD2. Germline V gene data show CDR1 as MGHRA and CDR2 as YSYEKL. CDR3 length equals 17 residues. With 0 bases clipped from V and 2 bases from J, the junction kept 9 bases outside the gene matches. CDR3 residues: CASSQDHSGVYQETQYF. The CDR3 DNA reads as TGCGCCAGCAGCCAAGATCACAGCGGGGTTTATCAAGAGACCCAGTACTTC.

This chain uses TRBV2 with TRBJ1-4, with 7 positions matching TRBD1. V lost 0 bases and J lost 4; bases outside the gene matches: 8. The CDR3 runs to 17 residues. From germline, CDR1 is SNHLY and CDR2 FYNNEI. The CDR3 reads CASSEARGLGFNEKLFF. The CDR3 DNA sequence: TGTGCCAGCAGTGAAGCGAGGGGGCTGGGGTTTAATGAAAAACTGTTTTTT. The full variable domain, rest sourced from reference TRBV2 and TRBJ1-4, is EPEVTQTPSHQVTQMGQEVILRCVPISNHLYFYWYRQILGQKVEFLVSFYNNEISEKSEIFDDQFSVERPDGSNFTLKIRSTKLEDSAMYFCASSEARGLGFNEKLFFGSGTQLSVL.

This rearrangement joins TRBV28 to TRBJ2-1, with 10 bases matching TRBD2. The CDR3 is 17 amino acids. V gave up 5 bases and J gave up 5 bases; unmatched junction bases: 12. Per germline, CDR1 MDHEN and CDR2 SYDVKM. The CDR3: CASSPSDGTSAHNEQFF. CDR3 nucleotide sequence: TGTGCCAGCAGTCCCAGCGACGGGACTAGCGCCCACAATGAGCAGTTCTTC.

Note on this clone: Distinct nucleotide sequences in the sample also encode this CDR3. The chain employs TRBV7-9 and TRBJ2-7; D unresolved. The V gene's germline CDR1 is SEHNR and CDR2 FQNEAQ (reference sequence). The CDR3 contains 11 residues. The germline V and J ends were trimmed by 4 bases and 2 bases, with 3 bases remaining between them. The chain's CDR3 is CASSSTYEQYF. CDR3 nucleotides: TGTGCCAGCAGCTCAACCTACGAGCAGTACTTC.

The chain is built from TRBV30 and TRBJ2-1; 8 bases align to TRBD1. The junction had 10 bases not matched to a gene; V was cut back by 7 bases and J by 5 bases. The CDR3 is made up of 14 amino acids. Looked up from germline, CDR1 is GTSNPN and CDR2 is SVGIG (reference sequence). The DNA for the CDR3 is TGTGCCTTACAGGCAGGGGGCGATCACAATGAGCAGTTCTTC. This codes for CALQAGGDHNEQFF. Together with reference TRBV30 and TRBJ2-1, the CDR3 gives the full variable domain: SQTIHQWPATLVQPVGSPLSLECTVEGTSNPNLYWYRQAAGRGLQLLFYSVGIGQISSEVPQNLSASRPQDRQFILSSKKLLLSDSGFYLCALQAGGDHNEQFFGPGTRLTVL.

The rearrangement links TRBV7-2 to TRBJ2-2; D is perhaps TRBD2 (6 bases). Germline assignment: CDR1 SGHTA and CDR2 FQGNSA. The CDR3 is 16 residues long. V lost 3 bases to trimming and J lost 5 bases, with 16 bases between them. CDR3 loop: CASSFVSGRGTGELFF. The CDR3 DNA reads TGTGCCAGCAGCTTTGTTTCCGGGAGAGGGACCGGGGAGCTGTTTTTT.

V and J are TRBV30 and TRBJ1-5, with 7 bases lining up with TRBD1. V gave up 1 base and J gave up 6 bases; unmatched junction bases: 9. CDR1 GTSNPN and CDR2 SVGIG come from the germline V gene (reference sequence). This CDR3 contains 15 residues. CDR3 bases: TGTGCCTGGAGTGAGCGACAGGGAGTCCGTCAGCCCCAGCATTTT. This sequence encodes CAWSERQGVRQPQHF.

The chain is built from TRBV5-6 and TRBJ2-7; 12 positions agree with TRBD2. In germline, CDR1 is SGHDT, CDR2 YYEEEE. Germline trimming cut 2 bases from V and 0 bases from J; bases unmatched to any gene: 6. This CDR3 has 17 residues. The CDR3 is CASSFGTSGPSSYEQYF. The CDR3 DNA sequence: TGTGCCAGCAGCTTCGGGACTAGCGGGCCGAGCTCCTACGAGCAGTACTTC.

This chain links TRBV6-1 with TRBJ2-7; no clear D. V was clipped by 7 bases and J by 3 bases, with 13 bases between them. Germline V gene data show CDR1 as MNHNS and CDR2 as SASEGT. This CDR3 is 13 amino acids long. The CDR3 is CASIYEAYYEQYF. CDR3 bases: TGTGCCAGCATCTACGAGGCCTACTACGAGCAGTACTTC.

This chain links TRBV29-1 with TRBJ1-2, with D possibly TRBD1 on 5 matching bases. V was pared by 5 bases and J by 6 bases, with 13 bases between. Germline CDR1 is SQVTM and CDR2 is ANQGSEA. There are 12 residues in the CDR3. Here the CDR3 DNA reads TGCAGCGTTCCAAAGGGGCATGATGGCTACACCTTC. It translates to CSVPKGHDGYTF. Supplemented by reference TRBV29-1 and TRBJ1-2, the full variable domain reads SAVISQKPSRDICQRGTSLTIQCQVDSQVTMMFWYRQQPGQSLTLIATANQGSEATYESGFVIDKFPISRPNLTFSTLTVSNMSPEDSSIYLCSVPKGHDGYTFGSGTRLTVV.

This clone was seen a single time. At one boundary the junction diverges from the germline segment, which might be a read error. The chain carries TRBV19 and TRBJ2-1, with a possible D match to TRBD1 (5 bases). This CDR3 comprises 14 residues. Germline lookup yields CDR1 LNHDA and CDR2 SQIVND (reference sequence). The CDR3 coding sequence is TGTGCCTGTAGTTACGACAGCTACTACAATGAGCAGTTCTTC. As protein: CACSYDSYYNEQFF.